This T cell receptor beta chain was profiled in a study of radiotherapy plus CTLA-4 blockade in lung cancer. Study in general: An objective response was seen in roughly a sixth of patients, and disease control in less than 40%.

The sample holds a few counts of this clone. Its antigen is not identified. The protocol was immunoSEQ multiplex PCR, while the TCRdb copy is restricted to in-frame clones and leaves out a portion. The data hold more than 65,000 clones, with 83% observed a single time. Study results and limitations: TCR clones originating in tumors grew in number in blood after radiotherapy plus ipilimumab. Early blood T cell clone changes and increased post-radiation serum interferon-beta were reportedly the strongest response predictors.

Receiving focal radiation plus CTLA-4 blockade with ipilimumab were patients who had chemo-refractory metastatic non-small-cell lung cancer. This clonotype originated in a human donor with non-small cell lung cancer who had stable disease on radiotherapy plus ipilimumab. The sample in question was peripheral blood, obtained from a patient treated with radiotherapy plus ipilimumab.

The CDR3: CASSSGRGGPNEQFF. CDR3 nucleotides: TGTGCCAGCAGTTCGGGGCGGGGGGGCCCCAATGAGCAGTTCTTC. The chain uses TRBV6-5 and TRBJ2-1; the match to TRBD2 covers 9 bases. CDR3 length equals 15 residues. V was pared by 4 bases and J by 6 bases, with 7 bases of the junction left unmatched. CDR1 is MNHEY and CDR2 is SVGAGI in the germline V gene.